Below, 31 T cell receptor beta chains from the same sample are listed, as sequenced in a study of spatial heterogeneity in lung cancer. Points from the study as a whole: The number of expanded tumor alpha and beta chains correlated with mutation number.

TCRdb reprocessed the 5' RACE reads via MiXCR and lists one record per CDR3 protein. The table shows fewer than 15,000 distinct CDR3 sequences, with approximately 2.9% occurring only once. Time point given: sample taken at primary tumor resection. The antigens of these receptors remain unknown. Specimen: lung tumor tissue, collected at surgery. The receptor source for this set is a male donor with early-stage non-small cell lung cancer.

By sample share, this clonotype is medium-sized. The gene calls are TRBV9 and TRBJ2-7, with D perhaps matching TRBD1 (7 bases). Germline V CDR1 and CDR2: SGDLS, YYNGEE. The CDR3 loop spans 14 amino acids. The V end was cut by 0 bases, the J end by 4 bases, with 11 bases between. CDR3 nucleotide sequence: TGTGCCAGCAGCGTAGTGGAGGGGGCGTACGAGCAGTACTTC. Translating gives CASSVVEGAYEQYF.

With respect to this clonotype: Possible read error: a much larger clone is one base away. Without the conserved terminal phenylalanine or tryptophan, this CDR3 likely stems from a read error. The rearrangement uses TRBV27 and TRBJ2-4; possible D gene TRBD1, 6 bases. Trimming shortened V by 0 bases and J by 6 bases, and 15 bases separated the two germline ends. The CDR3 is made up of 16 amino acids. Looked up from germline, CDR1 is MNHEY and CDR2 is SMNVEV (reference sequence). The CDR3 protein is CASSLSPTGSLNIQYS. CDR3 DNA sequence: TGTGCCAGCAGTTTATCCCCAACAGGGTCCTTAAACATTCAGTACTCC.

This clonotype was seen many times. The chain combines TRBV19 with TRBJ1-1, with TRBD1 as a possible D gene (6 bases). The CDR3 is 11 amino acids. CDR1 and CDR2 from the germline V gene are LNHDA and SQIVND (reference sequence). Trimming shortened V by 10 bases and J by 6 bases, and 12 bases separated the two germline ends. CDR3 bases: TGTGCCACCCATTCAGGGGCTGAAGCTTTCTTT. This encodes CATHSGAEAFF. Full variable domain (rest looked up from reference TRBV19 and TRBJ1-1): DGGITQSPKYLFRKEGQNVTLSCEQNLNHDAMYWYRQDPGQGLRLIYYSQIVNDFQKGDIAEGYSVSREKKESFPLTVTSAQKNPTAFYLCATHSGAEAFFGQGTRLTVV.

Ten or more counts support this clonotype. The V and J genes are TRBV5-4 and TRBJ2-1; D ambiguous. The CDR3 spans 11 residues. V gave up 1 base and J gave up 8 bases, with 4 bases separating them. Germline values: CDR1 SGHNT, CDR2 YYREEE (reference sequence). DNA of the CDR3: TGTGCCAGCAGCTTGCTCCATGAGCAGTTCTTC. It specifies CASSLLHEQFF.

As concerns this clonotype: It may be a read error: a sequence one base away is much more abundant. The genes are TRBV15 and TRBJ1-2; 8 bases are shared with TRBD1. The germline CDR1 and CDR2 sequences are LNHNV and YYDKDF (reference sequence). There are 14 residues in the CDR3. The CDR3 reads CATSRDRDRNRHNF. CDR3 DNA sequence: TGTGCCACCAGCAGAGATAGGGACAGGAATCGGCACAACTTC.

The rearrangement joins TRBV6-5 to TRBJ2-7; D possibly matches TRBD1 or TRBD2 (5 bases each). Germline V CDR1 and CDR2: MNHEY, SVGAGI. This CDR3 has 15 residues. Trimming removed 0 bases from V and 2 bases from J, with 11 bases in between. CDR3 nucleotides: TGTGCCAGCAGTTACTCCGGGACGGAGCCCTACGAGCAGTACTTC. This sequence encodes CASSYSGTEPYEQYF.

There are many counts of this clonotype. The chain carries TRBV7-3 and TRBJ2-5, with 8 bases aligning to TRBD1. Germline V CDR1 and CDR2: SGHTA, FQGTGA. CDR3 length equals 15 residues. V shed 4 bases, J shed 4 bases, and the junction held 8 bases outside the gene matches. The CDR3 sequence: CASSSTGAGGETQYF. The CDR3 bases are TGTGCCAGCAGCTCGACAGGGGCCGGGGGAGAGACCCAGTACTTC.

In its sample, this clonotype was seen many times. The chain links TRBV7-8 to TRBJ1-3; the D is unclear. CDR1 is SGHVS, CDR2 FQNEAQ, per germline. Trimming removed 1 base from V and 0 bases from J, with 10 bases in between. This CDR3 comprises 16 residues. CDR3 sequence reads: CASSLEVWSSGNTIYF. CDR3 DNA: TGTGCCAGCAGCTTAGAGGTCTGGAGCTCTGGAAACACCATATATTTT.

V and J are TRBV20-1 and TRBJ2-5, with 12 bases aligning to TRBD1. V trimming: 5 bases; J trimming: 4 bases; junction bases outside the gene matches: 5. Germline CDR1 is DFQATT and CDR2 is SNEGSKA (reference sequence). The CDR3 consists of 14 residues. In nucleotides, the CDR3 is TGCAGTGCTTGGGACAGGGGGCGCCGAGAGACCCAGTACTTC. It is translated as CSAWDRGRRETQYF.

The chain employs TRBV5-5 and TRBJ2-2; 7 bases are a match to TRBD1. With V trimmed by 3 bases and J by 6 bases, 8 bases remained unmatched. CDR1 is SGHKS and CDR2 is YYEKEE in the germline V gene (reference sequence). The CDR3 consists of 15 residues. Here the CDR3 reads CASSYDRADAGELFF. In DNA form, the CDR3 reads TGTGCCAGCAGCTACGACAGGGCTGACGCCGGGGAGCTGTTTTTT. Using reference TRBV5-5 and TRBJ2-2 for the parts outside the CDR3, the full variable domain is DAGVTQSPTHLIKTRGQQVTLRCSPISGHKSVSWYQQVLGQGPQFIFQYYEKEERGRGNFPDRFSARQFPNYSSELNVNALLLGDSALYLCASSYDRADAGELFFGEGSRLTVL.

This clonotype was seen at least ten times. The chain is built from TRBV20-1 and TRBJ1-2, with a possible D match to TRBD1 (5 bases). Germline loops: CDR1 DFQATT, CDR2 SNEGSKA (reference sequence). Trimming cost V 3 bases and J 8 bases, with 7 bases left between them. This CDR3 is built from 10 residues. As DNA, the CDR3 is TGCAGTGCTAGGTCAGGGGGCTACACCTTC. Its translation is CSARSGGYTF.

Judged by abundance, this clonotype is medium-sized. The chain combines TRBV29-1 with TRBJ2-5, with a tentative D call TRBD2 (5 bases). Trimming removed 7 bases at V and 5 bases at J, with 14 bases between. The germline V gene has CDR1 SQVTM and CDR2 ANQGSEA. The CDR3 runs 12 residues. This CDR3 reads CSATRSRETQYF. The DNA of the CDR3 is TGCAGCGCTACTAGATCGCGGGAGACCCAGTACTTC.

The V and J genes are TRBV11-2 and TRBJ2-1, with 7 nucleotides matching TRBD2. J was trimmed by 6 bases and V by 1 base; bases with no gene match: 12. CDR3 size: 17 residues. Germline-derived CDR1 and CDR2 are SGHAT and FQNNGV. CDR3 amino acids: CASSLGGRGNGPNEQFF. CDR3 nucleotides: TGTGCCAGCAGCTTAGGGGGGAGGGGTAATGGCCCCAATGAGCAGTTCTTC.

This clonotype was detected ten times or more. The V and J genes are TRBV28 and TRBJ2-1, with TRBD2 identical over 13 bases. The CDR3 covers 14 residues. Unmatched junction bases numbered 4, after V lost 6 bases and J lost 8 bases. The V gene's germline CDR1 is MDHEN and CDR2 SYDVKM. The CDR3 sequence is CASRSGTSGDEQFF. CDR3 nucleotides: TGTGCCAGCAGATCCGGGACTAGCGGGGATGAGCAGTTCTTC.

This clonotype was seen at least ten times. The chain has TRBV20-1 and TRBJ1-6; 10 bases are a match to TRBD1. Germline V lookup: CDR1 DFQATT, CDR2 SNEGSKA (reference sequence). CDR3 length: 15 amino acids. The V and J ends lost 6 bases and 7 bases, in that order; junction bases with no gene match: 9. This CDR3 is CSARRTGGKNSPLHF. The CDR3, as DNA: TGCAGTGCGAGAAGGACAGGGGGGAAGAATTCACCCCTCCACTTT.

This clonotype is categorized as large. For the CDR3, the DNA is TGTGCCAGCAGTTTCCCGGACACTGAAGCTTTCTTT. It yields the protein CASSFPDTEAFF. The gene calls are TRBV12-3 or TRBV12-4 and TRBJ1-1; D call uncertain. Trimming removed 3 bases at V and 3 bases at J, with 5 bases between. CDR3 length: 12 amino acids.

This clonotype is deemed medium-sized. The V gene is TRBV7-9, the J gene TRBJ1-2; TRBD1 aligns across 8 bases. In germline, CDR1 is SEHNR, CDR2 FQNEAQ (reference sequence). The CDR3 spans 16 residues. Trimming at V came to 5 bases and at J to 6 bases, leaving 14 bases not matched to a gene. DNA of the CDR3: TGTGCCAGCAGCCCGGACCGGACAGGGAGGCGAGATGGCTACACCTTC. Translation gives CASSPDRTGRRDGYTF.

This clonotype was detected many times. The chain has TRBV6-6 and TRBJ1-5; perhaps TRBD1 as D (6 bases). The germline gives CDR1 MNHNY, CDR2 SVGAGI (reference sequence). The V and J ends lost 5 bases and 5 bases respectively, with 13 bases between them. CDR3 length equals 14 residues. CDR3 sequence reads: CASSRQVEDQPQHF. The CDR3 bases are TGTGCCAGCAGTAGACAGGTTGAGGATCAGCCCCAGCATTTT.

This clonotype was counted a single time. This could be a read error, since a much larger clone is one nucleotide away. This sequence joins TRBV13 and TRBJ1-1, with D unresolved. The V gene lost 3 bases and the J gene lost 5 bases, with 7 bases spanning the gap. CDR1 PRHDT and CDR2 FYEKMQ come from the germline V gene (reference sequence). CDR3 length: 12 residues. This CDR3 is CASSFRVTEAFF. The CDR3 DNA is TGTGCCAGCAGCTTCCGGGTTACTGAAGCTTTCTTT.

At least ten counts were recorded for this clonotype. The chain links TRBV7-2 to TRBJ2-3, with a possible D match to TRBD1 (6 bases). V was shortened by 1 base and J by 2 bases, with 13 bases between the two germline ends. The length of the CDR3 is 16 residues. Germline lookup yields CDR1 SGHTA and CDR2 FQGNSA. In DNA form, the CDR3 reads TGTGCCAGCAGCTTAGGGGGGCCCGGGCACACAGATACGCAGTATTTT. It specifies CASSLGGPGHTDTQYF. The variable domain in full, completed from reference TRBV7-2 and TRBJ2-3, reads GAGVSQSPSNKVTEKGKDVELRCDPISGHTALYWYRQSLGQGLEFLIYFQGNSAPDKSGLPSDRFSAERTGGSVSTLTIQRTQQEDSAVYLCASSLGGPGHTDTQYFGPGTRLTVL.

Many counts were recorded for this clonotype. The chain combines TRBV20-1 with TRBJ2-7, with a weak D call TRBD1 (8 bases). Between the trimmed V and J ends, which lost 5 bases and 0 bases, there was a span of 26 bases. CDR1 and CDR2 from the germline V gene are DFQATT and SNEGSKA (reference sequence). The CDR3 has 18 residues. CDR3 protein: CSASWGGAGTGSSYEQYF. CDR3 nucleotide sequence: TGCAGTGCTTCCTGGGGGGGGGCCGGGACAGGAAGCTCCTACGAGCAGTACTTC.

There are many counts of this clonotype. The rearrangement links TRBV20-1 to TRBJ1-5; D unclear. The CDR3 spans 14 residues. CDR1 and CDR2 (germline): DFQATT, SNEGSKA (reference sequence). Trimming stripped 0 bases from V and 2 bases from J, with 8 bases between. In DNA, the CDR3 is TGCAGTGCTAGAGATTTTCGGGGCAATCAGCCCCAGCATTTT. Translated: CSARDFRGNQPQHF.

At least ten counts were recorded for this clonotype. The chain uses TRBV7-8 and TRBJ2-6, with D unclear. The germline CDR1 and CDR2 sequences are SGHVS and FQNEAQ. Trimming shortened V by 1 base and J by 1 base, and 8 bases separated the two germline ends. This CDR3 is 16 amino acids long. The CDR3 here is CASSLELSSGANVLTF. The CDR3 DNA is TGTGCCAGCAGCTTAGAGTTGTCTTCTGGGGCCAACGTCCTGACTTTC.

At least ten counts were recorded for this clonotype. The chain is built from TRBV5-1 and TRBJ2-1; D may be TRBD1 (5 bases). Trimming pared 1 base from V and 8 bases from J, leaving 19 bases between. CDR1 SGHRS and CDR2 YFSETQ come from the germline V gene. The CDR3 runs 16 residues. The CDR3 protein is CASSLSRAGSGDEQFF. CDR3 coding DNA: TGCGCCAGCAGCTTGAGTAGGGCAGGGTCTGGGGATGAGCAGTTCTTC.

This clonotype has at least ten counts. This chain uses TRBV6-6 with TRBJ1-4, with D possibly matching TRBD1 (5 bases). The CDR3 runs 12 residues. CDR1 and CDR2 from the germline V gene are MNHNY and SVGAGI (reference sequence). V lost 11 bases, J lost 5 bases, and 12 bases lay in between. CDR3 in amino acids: CAAGTANEKLFF. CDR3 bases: TGTGCCGCCGGGACGGCCAATGAAAAACTGTTTTTT.

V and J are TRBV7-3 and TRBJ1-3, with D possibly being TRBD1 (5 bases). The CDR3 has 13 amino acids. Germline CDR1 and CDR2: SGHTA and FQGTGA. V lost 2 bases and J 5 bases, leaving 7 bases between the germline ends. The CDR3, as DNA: TGTGCCAGCAGCTTAGGGGGAAGAAACACCATATATTTT. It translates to CASSLGGRNTIYF.

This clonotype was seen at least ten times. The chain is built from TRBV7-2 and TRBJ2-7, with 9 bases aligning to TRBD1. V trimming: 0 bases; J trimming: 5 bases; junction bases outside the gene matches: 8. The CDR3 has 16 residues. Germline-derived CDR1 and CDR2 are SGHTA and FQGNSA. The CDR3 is CASSLAPTGGIDEQYF. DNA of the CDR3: TGTGCCAGCAGCTTAGCCCCGACAGGGGGAATCGACGAGCAGTACTTC.

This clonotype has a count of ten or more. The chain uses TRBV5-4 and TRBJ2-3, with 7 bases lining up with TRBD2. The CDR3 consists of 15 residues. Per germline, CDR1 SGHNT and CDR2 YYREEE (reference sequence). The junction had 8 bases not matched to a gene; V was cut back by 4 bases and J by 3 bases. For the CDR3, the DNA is TGTGCCAGCAGCCCGGATGGCGGGGGAACAGATACGCAGTATTTT. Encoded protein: CASSPDGGGTDTQYF. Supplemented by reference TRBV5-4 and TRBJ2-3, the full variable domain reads ETGVTQSPTHLIKTRGQQVTLRCSSQSGHNTVSWYQQALGQGPQFIFQYYREEENGRGNFPPRFSGLQFPNYSSELNVNALELDDSALYLCASSPDGGGTDTQYFGPGTRLTVL.

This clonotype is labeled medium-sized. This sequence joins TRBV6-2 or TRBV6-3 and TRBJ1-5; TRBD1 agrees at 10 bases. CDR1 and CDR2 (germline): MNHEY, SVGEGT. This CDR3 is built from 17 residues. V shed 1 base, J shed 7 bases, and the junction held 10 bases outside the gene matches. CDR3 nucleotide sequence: TGTGCCAGCAGTTACTGGAGAGGGACAGGGGAAGGACAGCCCCAGCATTTT. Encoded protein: CASSYWRGTGEGQPQHF.

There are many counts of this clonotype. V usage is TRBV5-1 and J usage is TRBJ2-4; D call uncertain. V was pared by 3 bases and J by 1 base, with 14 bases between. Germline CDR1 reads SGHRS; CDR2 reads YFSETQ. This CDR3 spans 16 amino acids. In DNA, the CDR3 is TGCGCCAGCAGCTACGCAGTGGGGAACGCCAAAAACATTCAGTACTTC. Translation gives CASSYAVGNAKNIQYF. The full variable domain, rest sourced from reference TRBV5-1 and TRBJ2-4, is KAGVTQTPRYLIKTRGQQVTLSCSPISGHRSVSWYQQTPGQGLQFLFEYFSETQRNKGNFPGRFSGRQFSNSRSEMNVSTLELGDSALYLCASSYAVGNAKNIQYFGAGTRLSVL.

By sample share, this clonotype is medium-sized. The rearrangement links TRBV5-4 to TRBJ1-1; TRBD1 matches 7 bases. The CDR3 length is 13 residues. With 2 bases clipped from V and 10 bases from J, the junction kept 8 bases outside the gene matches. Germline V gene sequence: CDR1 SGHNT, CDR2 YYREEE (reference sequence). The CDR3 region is CASSFGTVDLAFF. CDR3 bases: TGTGCCAGCAGCTTTGGGACAGTTGATTTAGCTTTCTTT. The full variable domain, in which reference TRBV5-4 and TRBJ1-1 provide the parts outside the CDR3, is ETGVTQSPTHLIKTRGQQVTLRCSSQSGHNTVSWYQQALGQGPQFIFQYYREEENGRGNFPPRFSGLQFPNYSSELNVNALELDDSALYLCASSFGTVDLAFFGQGTRLTVV.